The TCR beta chain described here comes from a study of shared clonotypes between healthy human individuals (dated by TCRdb to about 2020). Some background on the complete study: The cohort comprised a couple of women and three men aged 18 to 49 years. For each donor, CD4 naive and CD4 memory were each run on three plates, CD8 naive on two plates, and CD8 memory on one plate. To estimate repertoire size and how much clonotypes are shared between individuals, the study performed deep sequencing of blood TCR repertoires from about five healthy adults. To increase sequencing depth and limit assay-specific biases, different laboratories used diverse techniques to prepare libraries and sequence TCR repertoires. Each donor's leukapheresis produced roughly between roughly 0.94 and 9.5 billion PBMCs. Overall study results and their limits: Larger estimated clonotype richness was generally found for naive subsets than for memory subsets. Pairwise subsampling indicated that sequencing depth was expected to affect the degree of clonotype sharing among donors. Compared with non-shared clonotypes, clonotypes shared by all four sorted-subset donors had higher generation probabilities. Sharing across a few donors was observed for approximately 5% of naive CD4, over 3% of naive CD8, roughly 2.4% of memory CD4, and roughly 0.4% of memory CD8 clonotypes. Sampling was limited to blood, and TCR repertoires in tissue likely differ from TCR repertoires in blood. Because the study included only a small number of donors, the genetic and exposure-history diversity represented was limited. Even with the large sequencing depth, rarefaction of the sorted-subset datasets indicated that sequencing was incomplete.

Turning to this clone: There is no known antigen for this receptor. The sample holds no much larger clone one base away, and base qualities are not on file. Different DNA sequences within this sample yield the same CDR3.

Trimming takes 6 bases from V and 1 base from J, and the germline ends sit 10 bases apart. CDR1 is given as SEHNR and CDR2 as FQNEAQ, both from the germline V gene (reference sequence). Measured from the cysteine to the phenylalanine, the CDR3 is 13 residues long. Kept here is only the CDR3 DNA, which spans 39 bases and is read in frame from base 1. Healthy HIV-negative adults with no recently reported acute infections or vaccinations were included as donors. Every donor was a Caucasian adult living in Nashville, Tennessee, USA. CD4+ T cells were enriched through magnetic negative selection, after which naive cells were positively selected on CD45RA and the remaining negative fraction served as the memory subset. Blood was collected by leukapheresis, and PBMCs were isolated by Ficoll-Histopaque density gradient centrifugation and then cryopreserved in liquid nitrogen vapor phase. Purity and quantity of every magnetically sorted T cell population were checked by analytical flow cytometry. Each sorted fraction had its genomic DNA isolated and then quantified by UV absorbance on a Nanodrop 2000c.

TCR CDR3 regions were amplified from genomic DNA by multiplex PCR using the deep immunoSEQ assay. For each cell subset, the extracted genomic DNA was distributed evenly across all wells of several immunoSEQ 96-well plates, and each plate served as one replicate. For sorted subsets, approximately 190 ng genomic DNA, equal to tens of thousands of T cell genomes, was loaded into each replicate PCR. Purified libraries were measured with a Qubit 3.0 fluorometer, size-checked on a Bioanalyzer 2100, and measured again with the KAPA Library Quantification kit. Every immunoSEQ 96-well plate was sequenced on a separate single-read 150-cycle Illumina NextSeq 550 flow cell. As for the original processing: Because the immunoSEQ output held only junctional sequences and lacked quality scores, the filtering could not match the filtering applied to full-length reads. Sequences were annotated with PyIR, a Python wrapper for IgBLAST v1.9, and V/J genes and CDR3 were assigned using IMGT germline references. Reads were removed for weak V/J assignments (E-value above 1e-6), missing CDR3, stop codons, out-of-frame junctions, or ambiguous translated residues. A V3J clonotype was defined by an identical inferred V gene, J gene, and CDR3 amino acid sequence. Percentage overlap between repertoires was calculated by dividing the number of shared unique clonotypes by the size of the smaller repertoire. RTK rarefaction, the Chao1 estimator, and Recon v2.1 estimates of unobserved clonotypes were used to assess repertoire richness. OLGA was used to compute generation probabilities for all TCRbeta clonotypes that the gDNA method yielded from a few donors. TCRdb provides this immuneACCESS table in a form limited to in-frame rearrangements. Some clones are lacking; in checked studies, under half of them reflect an unresolved V gene, and why the rest are absent is not known. The V and J calls and clone size are taken from that table; D and trimming were inferred from the DNA. The sample table shows some 1,600,000 clones, and approximately 98% are seen once. The ten largest account for approximately 0.45% of the sample.

Sequenced input: naive CD4+ T cells sorted from blood. The cell subset or site label here, explained by the study, means: CD45RA+ positively selected. The rearranged chain carries TRBV7-9 and TRBJ2-7; TRBD2 is possibly the D segment (6 matching bases). This TCR was sampled from a man aged 25-40 years in good health. The DNA sequence follows: TGTGCCAGCAGTAGCGGTCTATCCTACGAGCAGTACTTC. The resulting protein is CASSSGLSYEQYF.